These T cell receptor beta chains were read from a single sample in a study of synovial regulatory T cells in juvenile arthritis. Repertoires were generated with immunoSEQ multiplex PCR, while TCRdb's copy carries only in-frame clones and drops some. Its clone listing holds around 6,400 clones. Sequencing used Treg cells from blood. These receptors were collected from a donor aged 2 to 35 with juvenile idiopathic arthritis. CDR3s include the opening cysteine and the closing phenylalanine or tryptophan. For some rows the clone size is stated as once, few or many, or as a class when expanded; others skip it.

clone_size	v_call	j_call	cdr3_aa
.	TRBV18	TRBJ2-1	CASSPPWLAGGVVNEQFF
.	TRBV6-1	TRBJ1-2	CASSRTDTHYGGYTF
.	TRBV28	TRBJ2-5	CASSLVGRLYEQYF
.	TRBV15	TRBJ1-2	CATSRATGSREDTF
.	TRBV6-5	TRBJ2-2	CASSYRTTFTGGELFF
.	TRBV7-8	TRBJ2-7	CASSLARTGYEQYF
.	TRBV28	TRBJ2-5	CASYPNFRSENQETQYF
.	TRBV7-2	TRBJ1-2	CASSLDQGIRYGYTF
.	TRBV7-2	TRBJ2-1	CASSSQRVAYNEQFF
.	TRBV5-4	TRBJ1-1	CASSFQEMNTEAFF
.	TRBV11-1	TRBJ1-2	CASSAGRMNYGYTF
.	TRBV27	TRBJ2-7	CASRLRGTYEQYF
.	TRBV18	TRBJ2-5	CASSHTVTQETQYF
.	TRBV6-1	TRBJ1-2	CASQGQGAFGYTF
.	TRBV27	TRBJ2-7	CASRSTGLTYEQYF
.	TRBV18	TRBJ1-1	CASSPDMNTEAFF
.	TRBV9	TRBJ1-2	CASSVAWGGYTF
.	TRBV7-8	TRBJ2-3	CASSWSGETDTQYF
.	TRBV27	TRBJ2-7	CASSRSGTGSYEQYF
.	TRBV5-4	TRBJ2-5	CASSLEGIGRETQYF
.	TRBV9	TRBJ1-4	CASSVGGTINEKLFF
.	TRBV27	TRBJ1-5	CASSLIRGREPQHF
medium-sized	TRBV7-9	TRBJ2-7	CASSLFTSGMDYEQYF
.	TRBV19	TRBJ1-2	CASSGTGGYGYTF
.	TRBV10-3	TRBJ1-1	CAISARTGGLNTEAFF
.	TRBV6-1	TRBJ2-4	CASSWARRAKNIQYF
.	TRBV7-9	TRBJ1-1	CASSSRQRTTEAFF
.	TRBV2	TRBJ2-1	CASGTSGYNEQFF
.	TRBV6-6	TRBJ2-4	CASSSGGLTKNIQYF
.	TRBV6-6	TRBJ1-1	CASRSGTNMNTEAFF
.	TRBV5-1	TRBJ2-7	CASSSMGYYEQYF
.	TRBV7-8	TRBJ2-5	CASSLLTLSGEQYF
.	TRBV29-1	TRBJ2-5	CSVSNWGQETQYF
.	TRBV5-6	TRBJ1-2	CASSSLGTGFGGYTF
.	TRBV15	TRBJ2-7	CATSRDHLGGRSHEQYF
.	TRBV21-1	TRBJ2-4	CASSSRDRAYHLAKNIQYF
.	TRBV4-3	TRBJ2-2	CASSQERDLISNTGELFF
.	TRBV25-1	TRBJ2-7	CASSDRQGAGSYEQYF
.	TRBV11-2	TRBJ2-7	CASSLNRDRIHEQYF
.	TRBV5-1	TRBJ1-1	CASSLAGNTEAFF
.	TRBV6-1	TRBJ1-1	CASTSSNMNTEAFF
.	TRBV7-2	TRBJ2-5	CASSPTGYQETQYF
.	TRBV7-9	TRBJ1-2	CASSLDRGYGYTF